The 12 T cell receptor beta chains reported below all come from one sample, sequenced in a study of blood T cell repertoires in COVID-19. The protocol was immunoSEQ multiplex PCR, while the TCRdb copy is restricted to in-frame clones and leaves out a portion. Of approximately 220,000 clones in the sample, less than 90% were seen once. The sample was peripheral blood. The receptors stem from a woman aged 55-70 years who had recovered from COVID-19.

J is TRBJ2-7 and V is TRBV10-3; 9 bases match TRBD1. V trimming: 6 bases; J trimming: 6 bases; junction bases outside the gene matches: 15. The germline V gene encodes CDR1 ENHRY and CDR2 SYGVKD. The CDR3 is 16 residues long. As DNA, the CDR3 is TGTGCCATCAGACCCGGAACCCGGGACAGGGTGGGCGAGCAGTACTTC. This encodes CAIRPGTRDRVGEQYF.

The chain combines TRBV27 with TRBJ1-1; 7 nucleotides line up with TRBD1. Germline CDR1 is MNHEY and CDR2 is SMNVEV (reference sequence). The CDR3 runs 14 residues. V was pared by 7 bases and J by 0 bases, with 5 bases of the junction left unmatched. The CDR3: CASIGTVMNTEAFF. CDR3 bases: TGTGCCAGCATCGGGACAGTTATGAACACTGAAGCTTTCTTT.

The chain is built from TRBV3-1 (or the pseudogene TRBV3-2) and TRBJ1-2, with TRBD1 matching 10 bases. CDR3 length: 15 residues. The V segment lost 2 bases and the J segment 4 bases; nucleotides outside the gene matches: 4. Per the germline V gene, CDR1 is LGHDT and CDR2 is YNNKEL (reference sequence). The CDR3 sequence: CASSQPGQGTYGYTF. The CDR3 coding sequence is TGTGCCAGCAGCCAACCGGGACAGGGGACCTATGGCTACACCTTC.

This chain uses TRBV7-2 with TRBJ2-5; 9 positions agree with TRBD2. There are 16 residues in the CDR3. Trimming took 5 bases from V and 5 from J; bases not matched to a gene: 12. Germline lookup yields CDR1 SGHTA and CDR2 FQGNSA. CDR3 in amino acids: CASSLGSGGPGETQYF. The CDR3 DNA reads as TGTGCCAGCAGCCTGGGTAGCGGGGGACCCGGGGAGACCCAGTACTTC.

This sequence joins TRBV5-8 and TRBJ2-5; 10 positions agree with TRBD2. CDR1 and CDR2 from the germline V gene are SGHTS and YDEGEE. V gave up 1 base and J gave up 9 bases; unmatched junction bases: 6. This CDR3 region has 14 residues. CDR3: CASSLIAGGQAQYF. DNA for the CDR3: TGTGCCAGCAGCTTGATAGCGGGGGGCCAGGCCCAGTACTTC.

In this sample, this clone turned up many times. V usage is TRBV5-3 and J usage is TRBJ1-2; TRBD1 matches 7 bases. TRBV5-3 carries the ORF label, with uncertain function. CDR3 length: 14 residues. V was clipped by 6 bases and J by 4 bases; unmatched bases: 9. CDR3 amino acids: CARKGDSGPYGYTF. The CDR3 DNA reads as TGTGCCAGAAAAGGGGACAGCGGACCCTATGGCTACACCTTC.

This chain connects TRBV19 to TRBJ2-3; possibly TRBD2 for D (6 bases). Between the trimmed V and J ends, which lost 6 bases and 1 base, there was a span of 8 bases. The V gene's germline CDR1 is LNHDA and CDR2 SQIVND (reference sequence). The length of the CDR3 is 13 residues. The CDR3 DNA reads TGTGCCAGTAGGTGGGGGGGCACAGATACGCAGTATTTT. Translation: CASRWGGTDTQYF. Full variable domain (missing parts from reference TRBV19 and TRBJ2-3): DGGITQSPKYLFRKEGQNVTLSCEQNLNHDAMYWYRQDPGQGLRLIYYSQIVNDFQKGDIAEGYSVSREKKESFPLTVTSAQKNPTAFYLCASRWGGTDTQYFGPGTRLTVL.

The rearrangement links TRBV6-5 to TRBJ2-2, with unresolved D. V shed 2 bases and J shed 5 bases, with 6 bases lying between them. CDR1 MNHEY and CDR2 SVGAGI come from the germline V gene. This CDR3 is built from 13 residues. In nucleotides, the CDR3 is TGTGCCAGCAGTTACATCGGGACCGGGGAGCTGTTTTTT. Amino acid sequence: CASSYIGTGELFF.

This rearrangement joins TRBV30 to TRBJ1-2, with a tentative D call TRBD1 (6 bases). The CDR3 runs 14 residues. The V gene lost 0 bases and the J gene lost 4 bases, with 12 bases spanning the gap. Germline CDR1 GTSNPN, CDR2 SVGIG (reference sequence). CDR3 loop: CAWSVGGGAYGYTF. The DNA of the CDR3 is TGTGCCTGGAGTGTTGGGGGGGGCGCCTATGGCTACACCTTC. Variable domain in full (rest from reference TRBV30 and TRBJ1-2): SQTIHQWPATLVQPVGSPLSLECTVEGTSNPNLYWYRQAAGRGLQLLFYSVGIGQISSEVPQNLSASRPQDRQFILSSKKLLLSDSGFYLCAWSVGGGAYGYTFGSGTRLTVV.

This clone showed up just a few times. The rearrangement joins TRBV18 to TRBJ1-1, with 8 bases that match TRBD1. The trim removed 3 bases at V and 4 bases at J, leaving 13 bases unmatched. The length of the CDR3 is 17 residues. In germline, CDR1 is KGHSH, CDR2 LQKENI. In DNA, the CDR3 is TGTGCCAGCTCACCCCGGCCCTCAGGGGGCCTCGGCACTGAAGCTTTCTTT. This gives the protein CASSPRPSGGLGTEAFF.

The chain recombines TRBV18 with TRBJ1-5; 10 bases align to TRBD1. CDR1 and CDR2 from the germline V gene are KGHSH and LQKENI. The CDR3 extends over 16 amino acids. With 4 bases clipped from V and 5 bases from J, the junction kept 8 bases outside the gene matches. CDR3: CASSQQTGGAYQPQHF. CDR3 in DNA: TGTGCCAGCTCACAACAGACAGGGGGCGCCTATCAGCCCCAGCATTTT.

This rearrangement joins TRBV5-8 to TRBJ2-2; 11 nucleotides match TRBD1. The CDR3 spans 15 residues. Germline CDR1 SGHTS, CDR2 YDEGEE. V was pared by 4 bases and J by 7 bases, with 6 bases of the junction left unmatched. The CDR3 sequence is CASSPGQGAHGELFF. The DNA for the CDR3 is TGTGCCAGCAGCCCCGGACAGGGGGCGCACGGGGAGCTGTTTTTT.